Sequencing of this T cell receptor beta chain was carried out in a study of PD-1 blockade in classical Hodgkin lymphoma. This CDR3 comprises 15 residues. From germline, CDR1 is LNHDA and CDR2 SQIVND (reference sequence). Trimming shortened V by 1 base and J by 4 bases, and 11 bases separated the two germline ends. Some clones are missing from TCRdb's copy, which holds only in-frame ones; the method was immunoSEQ multiplex PCR. The sample lists 20,000 or so clones; more than 75% were seen once. In the case of this clone: The antigen is undetermined.

Overall study results and limits: By cycle point C4D1, TCR diversity had risen significantly in CD4+ cells (but not CD8+ cells). The study found complete responders had baseline diversity similar to newly diagnosed patients. Patients excluded were those beginning nivolumab under 1 year after ASCT.

Described time point: cycle 4 day 1 (C4D1), after more than five weeks of nivolumab. Brentuximab vedotin exposure varied among the patients, all of whom had relapsed after autologous stem cell transplantation. This TCR was recovered from a human donor with classical Hodgkin lymphoma. The sample here was peripheral blood mononuclear cells (PBMCs), taken before the fourth cycle of nivolumab. This chain links TRBV19 with TRBJ2-1, with TRBD2 as a possible D gene (7 bases). CDR3 sequence: CASSIAGGLYNEQFF. The CDR3 region has the DNA TGTGCCAGTAGTATAGCGGGGGGCCTGTACAATGAGCAGTTCTTC.